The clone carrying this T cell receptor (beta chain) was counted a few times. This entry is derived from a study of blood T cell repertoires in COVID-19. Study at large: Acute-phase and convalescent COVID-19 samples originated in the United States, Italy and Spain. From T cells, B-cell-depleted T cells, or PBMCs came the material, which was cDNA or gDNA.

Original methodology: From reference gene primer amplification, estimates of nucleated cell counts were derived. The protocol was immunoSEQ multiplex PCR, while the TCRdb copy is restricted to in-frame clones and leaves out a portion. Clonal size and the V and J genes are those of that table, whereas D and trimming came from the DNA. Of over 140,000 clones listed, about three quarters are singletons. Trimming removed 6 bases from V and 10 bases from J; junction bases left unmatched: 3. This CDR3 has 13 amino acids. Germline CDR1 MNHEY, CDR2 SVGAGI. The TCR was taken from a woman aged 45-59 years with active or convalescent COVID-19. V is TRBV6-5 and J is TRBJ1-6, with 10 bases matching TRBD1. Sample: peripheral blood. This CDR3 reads CASSMTGGSPLHF. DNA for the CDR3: TGTGCCAGCAGCATGACAGGGGGCTCACCCCTCCACTTT.